Listed here are 10 T cell receptor beta chains from one sample, sequenced in a study of blood T cell repertoires in COVID-19. TCRdb's copy holds only in-frame clones and misses some; the assay was immunoSEQ multiplex PCR. The sample lists about 300,000 clones; 85% to 90% were seen once. Sequencing input: PBMCs or T cells enriched from blood (not recorded which). These receptors all come from a man aged 25-45 years who had recovered from COVID-19.

The chain uses TRBV5-1 and TRBJ2-2, with 7 bases identical to TRBD1. The ends lost 5 bases at V and 0 bases at J; junction bases unmatched: 7. Germline CDR1 and CDR2: SGHRS and YFSETQ. The CDR3 spans 16 residues. This chain's CDR3 is CASRHPGQSNTGELFF. The CDR3 region has the DNA TGCGCCAGCAGACATCCGGGACAGTCGAACACCGGGGAGCTGTTTTTT.

The genes are TRBV9 and TRBJ1-3, with TRBD1 as a possible D gene (6 bases). Deletions cut 0 bases from V and 0 bases from J, with 31 bases between. This CDR3 contains 23 residues. The germline V gene has CDR1 SGDLS and CDR2 YYNGEE. The CDR3 coding sequence is TGTGCCAGCAGCGTAGCCCTAACCAACGCTGCTACTAGGGGGGGCAGCTCTGGAAACACCATATATTTT. It yields the protein CASSVALTNAATRGGSSGNTIYF.

The chain carries TRBV7-6 and TRBJ2-1; tentatively, D is TRBD2 (6 bases). V was trimmed by 5 bases and J by 7 bases, leaving 27 bases between them. This CDR3 is built from 18 residues. The germline gives CDR1 SGHVS, CDR2 FNYEAQ. CDR3 amino acids: CASSARDGLGGIPNEQFF. The CDR3 nucleotides read TGTGCCAGCAGCGCTCGCGACGGCCTTGGCGGGATCCCTAATGAGCAGTTCTTC.

The chain joins TRBV6-5 to TRBJ1-2, with D possibly TRBD1 on 5 matching bases. CDR1 and CDR2 (germline): MNHEY, SVGAGI. CDR3 length: 15 amino acids. The germline V and J ends were trimmed by 6 bases and 8 bases, with 22 bases remaining between them. CDR3 loop: CASSSSGTQGRGYTF. For the CDR3, the DNA is TGTGCCAGCAGCTCATCCGGGACTCAGGGAAGAGGCTACACCTTC.

The chain couples TRBV2 to TRBJ2-1; TRBD2 matches 7 bases. This CDR3 has 16 amino acids. With V trimmed by 7 bases and J by 7 bases, 16 bases remained unmatched. Germline assignment: CDR1 SNHLY and CDR2 FYNNEI. The CDR3 loop is CASIWRASGRGNEQFF. DNA of the CDR3: TGTGCCAGCATATGGAGGGCTAGCGGTCGTGGGAATGAGCAGTTCTTC.

The chain couples TRBV4-1 to TRBJ2-7, with 9 nucleotides matching TRBD1. The J segment lost 1 base and the V segment lost 3 bases, leaving 1 base of the junction unmatched. The germline CDR1 and CDR2 sequences are MGHRA and YSYEKL. This CDR3 comprises 14 residues. This chain's CDR3 is CASSHGTGSYEQYF. DNA of the CDR3: TGCGCCAGCAGCCATGGGACAGGGTCCTACGAGCAGTACTTC.

The chain has TRBV7-2 and TRBJ2-2; TRBD1 matches at 7 bases. With V trimmed by 5 bases and J by 5 bases, 8 bases remained unmatched. The CDR3 is 15 amino acids. CDR1 is SGHTA, CDR2 FQGNSA, per germline. The CDR3 bases are TGTGCCAGCAGCCCTCGACAGGGTAGGACCGGGGAGCTGTTTTTT. The encoded protein is CASSPRQGRTGELFF.

The V and J genes are TRBV7-9 and TRBJ2-3; the D gene is possibly TRBD2 (6 bases). Trimming removed 2 bases from V and 6 bases from J, with 12 bases in between. Germline-derived CDR1 and CDR2 are SEHNR and FQNEAQ (reference sequence). The CDR3 has 14 amino acids. The CDR3 DNA follows: TGTGCCAGCAGCTTACTAGCGCTGGGGGATACGCAGTATTTT. This gives the protein CASSLLALGDTQYF. Based on the CDR3 plus reference TRBV7-9 and TRBJ2-3, the full variable domain is DTGVSQNPRHKITKRGQNVTFRCDPISEHNRLYWYRQTLGQGPEFLTYFQNEAQLEKSRLLSDRFSAERPKGSFSTLEIQRTEQGDSAMYLCASSLLALGDTQYFGPGTRLTVL.

Concerning this clone itself: This sample also contains other DNA sequences that code for the same CDR3. The CDR3 bases are TGTGCCAGTAGTATTCGCGGGAGCAATCAGCCCCAGCATTTT. It translates to CASSIRGSNQPQHF. The V and J genes are TRBV19 and TRBJ1-5; D is unclear. Germline lookup yields CDR1 LNHDA and CDR2 SQIVND (reference sequence). CDR3 size: 14 residues. The V end was cut by 3 bases, the J end by 1 base, with 7 bases between. The full variable domain, completed using reference TRBV19 and TRBJ1-5, is DGGITQSPKYLFRKEGQNVTLSCEQNLNHDAMYWYRQDPGQGLRLIYYSQIVNDFQKGDIAEGYSVSREKKESFPLTVTSAQKNPTAFYLCASSIRGSNQPQHFGDGTRLSIL.

The chain joins TRBV30 to TRBJ1-2, with D hard to call. This CDR3 has 14 residues. Germline CDR1 reads GTSNPN; CDR2 reads SVGIG (reference sequence). The ends were cut back, 3 bases at V and 7 bases at J, with 18 bases in the middle. The CDR3 sequence: CAWSDLTRYSGYTF. The CDR3 DNA reads as TGTGCCTGGAGCGACCTGACACGTTACAGTGGCTACACCTTC. Combining the CDR3 with reference TRBV30 and TRBJ1-2 gives the whole variable domain SQTIHQWPATLVQPVGSPLSLECTVEGTSNPNLYWYRQAAGRGLQLLFYSVGIGQISSEVPQNLSASRPQDRQFILSSKKLLLSDSGFYLCAWSDLTRYSGYTFGSGTRLTVV.